One TCR beta chain is described in this entry. Measured with immunoSEQ multiplex PCR; TCRdb has only the in-frame clones, and not every one. Among over 25,000 clones listed, around four fifths were seen once. The data derive from a study of neoadjuvant anti-PD-1 for oral cavity cancer. CDR1 and CDR2 (germline): SGHNT, YENEEA. The CDR3 contains 13 residues. V shed 6 bases and J shed 5 bases, with 11 bases lying between them. As for time point: after neoadjuvant nivolumab, at surgical resection. The source was PBMCs, collected after nivolumab (anti-PD-1) treatment. The receptor's source is a person between 40 and 85 years old with oral cavity squamous cell carcinoma. The chain links TRBV11-3 to TRBJ2-1; TRBD2 is a possible D gene (5 bases). The chain's CDR3 is CASSLTSNNEQFF. The CDR3 region has the DNA TGTGCCAGCAGTCTAACTAGTAACAATGAGCAGTTCTTC.